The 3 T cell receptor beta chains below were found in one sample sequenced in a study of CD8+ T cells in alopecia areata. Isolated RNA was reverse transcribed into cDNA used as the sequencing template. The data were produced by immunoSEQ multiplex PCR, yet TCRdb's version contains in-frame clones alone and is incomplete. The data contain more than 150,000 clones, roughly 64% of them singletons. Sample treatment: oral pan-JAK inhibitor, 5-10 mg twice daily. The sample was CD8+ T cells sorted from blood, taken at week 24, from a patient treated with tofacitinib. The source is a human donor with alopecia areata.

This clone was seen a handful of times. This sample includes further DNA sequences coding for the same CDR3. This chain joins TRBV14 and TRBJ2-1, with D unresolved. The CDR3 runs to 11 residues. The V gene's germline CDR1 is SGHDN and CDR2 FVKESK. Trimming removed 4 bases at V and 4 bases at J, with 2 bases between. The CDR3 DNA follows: TGTGCCAGCAGCCGGTACAATGAGCAGTTCTTC. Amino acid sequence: CASSRYNEQFF.

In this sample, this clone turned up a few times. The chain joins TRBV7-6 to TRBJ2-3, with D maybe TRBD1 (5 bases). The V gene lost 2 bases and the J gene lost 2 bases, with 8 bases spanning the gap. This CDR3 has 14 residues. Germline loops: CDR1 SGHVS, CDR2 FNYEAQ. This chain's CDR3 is CASSLLGDTDTQYF. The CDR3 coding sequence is TGTGCCAGCAGCTTATTAGGGGACACAGATACGCAGTATTTT.

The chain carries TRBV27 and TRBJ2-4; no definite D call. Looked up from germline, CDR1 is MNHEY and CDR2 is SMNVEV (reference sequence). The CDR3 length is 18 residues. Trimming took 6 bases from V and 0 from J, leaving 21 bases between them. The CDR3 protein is CASSRFLSVELAKNIQYF. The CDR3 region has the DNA TGTGCCAGCAGCCGTTTTTTGTCCGTCGAACTAGCCAAAAACATTCAGTACTTC.